The following is a T cell receptor beta chain sequence with its context. These data are taken from a study of cytomegalovirus exposure and HLA in healthy donors. Researchers ran the PCR with 60 Vbeta and 13 Jbeta primers. Clones were read by immunoSEQ multiplex PCR, and TCRdb kept only the in-frame ones, dropping some. The table lists some 110,000 clones. This CDR3 is 17 amino acids long. The junction had 10 bases not matched to a gene; V was cut back by 4 bases and J by 5 bases. In germline, CDR1 is SGHRS, CDR2 YFSETQ. The V gene is TRBV5-1, the J gene TRBJ2-3; TRBD2 aligns across 13 bases. The TCR comes from a young man in good health and CMV-seronegative. Sequenced: PBMCs. In DNA form, the CDR3 reads TGCGCCAGCAGCGTTACTAGCGGGAGGGCCGGGTTAGATACGCAGTATTTT. Encoded protein: CASSVTSGRAGLDTQYF.